This T cell receptor beta chain originates from a study of cytomegalovirus exposure and HLA in healthy donors. The CDR3 consists of 15 residues. CDR1 MNHEY and CDR2 SMNVEV come from the germline V gene (reference sequence). The J segment lost 5 bases and the V segment lost 8 bases, leaving 9 bases of the junction unmatched. In this sample, this clone turned up a few times. A multiplex PCR was run with 60 Vbeta primers and 13 Jbeta primers. Assay used: immunoSEQ multiplex PCR; TCRdb lists only in-frame clones, some missing. The data hold about 120,000 clones, with roughly 80% observed a single time. The sequence came from a woman in her forties in good health and CMV-seropositive. The sample consisted of PBMCs. The rearrangement links TRBV27 to TRBJ1-4, with 9 bases lining up with TRBD1. CDR3 coding DNA: TGTGCCAGCGATAAACAACAGGGGGCAAATGAAAAACTGTTTTTT. This translates into CASDKQQGANEKLFF.